These 10 T cell receptor beta chains share one sample of origin, sequenced in a study of early T cells in non-severe SARS-CoV-2 infection. MiXCR, run by TCRdb on the 5' RACE reads, gives a single entry per CDR3 protein. The repertoire holds about 97,000 distinct CDR3 sequences, with roughly 9.6% as singletons. Sample: whole blood, taken at baseline. All receptors come from an adult who was a healthcare worker with PCR-confirmed SARS-CoV-2 infection or an uninfected control (not recorded which).

This clonotype occurred many times. This chain links TRBV10-1 with TRBJ2-7; possible D gene TRBD2, 6 bases. With 4 bases removed from V and 0 bases from J, the gap between germline ends came to 10 bases. The CDR3 is made up of 14 amino acids. Germline-derived CDR1 and CDR2 are WNHNN and SYGVQD (reference sequence). As DNA, the CDR3 is TGCGCCAGCAGTGGTCTGCGGGGCTCCTACGAGCAGTACTTC. Encoded protein: CASSGLRGSYEQYF.

This clonotype was picked up a small number of times. The chain links TRBV5-1 to TRBJ1-1; D call uncertain. The CDR3 length is 12 residues. The V and J ends lost 5 bases and 2 bases respectively, with 7 bases between them. Per germline, CDR1 SGHRS and CDR2 YFSETQ. In DNA form, the CDR3 reads TGCGCCAGCAGTACGGGAAACACTGAAGCTTTCTTT. This gives the protein CASSTGNTEAFF.

The chain couples TRBV7-8 to TRBJ2-3; 9 bases are a match to TRBD1. Germline-derived CDR1 and CDR2 are SGHVS and FQNEAQ. V shed 3 bases and J 0 bases; nucleotides not matched to a gene: 16. The CDR3 loop spans 20 amino acids. Here the CDR3 reads CASSLEGQGLSFPSTDTQYF. The DNA of the CDR3 is TGTGCCAGCAGCTTGGAGGGACAGGGTCTTAGCTTTCCCAGCACAGATACGCAGTATTTT. Drawing the rest from reference TRBV7-8 and TRBJ2-3, the complete variable domain is GAGVSQSPRYKVAKRGQDVALRCDPISGHVSLFWYQQALGQGPEFLTYFQNEAQLDKSGLPSDRFFAERPEGSVSTLKIQRTQQEDSAVYLCASSLEGQGLSFPSTDTQYFGPGTRLTVL.

Ten or more counts support this clonotype. The chain uses TRBV29-1 and TRBJ2-3; D is ambiguous. The V gene's germline CDR1 is SQVTM and CDR2 ANQGSEA. This CDR3 has 15 amino acids. V gave up 8 bases and J gave up 2 bases, with 20 bases separating them. The CDR3 bases are TGCAGCTTTATGGGAATAACGGAGTACACAGATACGCAGTATTTT. Its translation is CSFMGITEYTDTQYF.

Only a few counts were recorded for this clonotype. V and J are TRBV5-1 and TRBJ2-7; the D gene is possibly TRBD1 (5 bases). V gave up 4 bases and J gave up 5 bases, with 16 bases separating them. Germline CDR1 is SGHRS and CDR2 is YFSETQ. The CDR3 spans 14 residues. For the CDR3, the DNA is TGCGCCAGCAGCACGCAGGGATTAATCGACGAGCAGTACTTC. Translating gives CASSTQGLIDEQYF. The whole variable domain, filled in from reference TRBV5-1 and TRBJ2-7, reads KAGVTQTPRYLIKTRGQQVTLSCSPISGHRSVSWYQQTPGQGLQFLFEYFSETQRNKGNFPGRFSGRQFSNSRSEMNVSTLELGDSALYLCASSTQGLIDEQYFGPGTRLTVT.

This clonotype was recorded at least ten times. The chain combines TRBV20-1 with TRBJ2-3; the D gene is possibly TRBD2 (5 bases). The germline CDR1 and CDR2 sequences are DFQATT and SNEGSKA (reference sequence). The CDR3 covers 15 residues. Trimming pared 1 base from V and 1 base from J, leaving 12 bases between. CDR3 sequence reads: CSARAFSSGTDTQYF. The CDR3 DNA sequence: TGCAGTGCTAGAGCCTTTAGTAGCGGCACAGATACGCAGTATTTT.

This clonotype was seen more than once but under ten times. The final CDR3 position lacks the conserved phenylalanine or tryptophan, pointing to a likely read error. The DNA is left out, because the CDR3 cannot be placed on it with certainty; the CDR3 is given as TCRdb lists it. This chain links TRBV4-2 with TRBJ2-3; the D call of TRBD2 is as the table states it, not checked on the DNA. The CDR3 sequence runs 9 residues, both termini included. Germline CDR1 is LGHNA and CDR2 is YNFKEQ. CDR3 region: CASSRRVSP.

There are a few counts of this clonotype. The chain combines TRBV6-1 with TRBJ2-2, with 7 bases lining up with TRBD1. Germline-derived CDR1 and CDR2 are MNHNS and SASEGT. This CDR3 comprises 14 residues. V trimming: 8 bases; J trimming: 5 bases; junction bases outside the gene matches: 8. CDR3 residues: CASRTGGGTGELFF. CDR3 nucleotide sequence: TGTGCCAGCCGGACAGGAGGAGGTACCGGGGAGCTGTTTTTT.

The gene calls are TRBV24-1 and TRBJ1-2; TRBD1 matches 7 bases. Germline trimming cut 7 bases from V and 1 base from J; bases unmatched to any gene: 8. In germline, CDR1 is KGHDR, CDR2 SFDVKD. The CDR3 extends over 15 amino acids. The CDR3 reads CATRAIQGHNYGYTF. The CDR3 nucleotides read TGTGCCACCAGGGCTATACAGGGGCATAACTATGGCTACACCTTC.

This clonotype was found a few times. V usage is TRBV19 and J usage is TRBJ2-2; maybe TRBD2 (6 bases). CDR1 and CDR2 (germline): LNHDA, SQIVND (reference sequence). Trimming took 9 bases from V and 0 from J, leaving 11 bases between them. This CDR3 spans 14 amino acids. This chain's CDR3 is CASLALANTGELFF. Here the CDR3 DNA reads TGTGCCAGCCTAGCGCTCGCGAACACCGGGGAGCTGTTTTTT.